This T cell receptor (beta chain) was recorded in a study of shared clonotypes between healthy human individuals (dated by TCRdb to 2018 to 2021). Some background on the complete study: A few men and two women, aged 18 to 49 years, made up the cohort. Between about 0.8 and 8.9 billion PBMCs per donor were obtained by leukapheresis. To estimate repertoire size and how much clonotypes are shared between individuals, the study performed deep sequencing of blood TCR repertoires from a handful of healthy adults. Different laboratories and diverse techniques were used to prepare libraries and sequence TCR repertoires, to increase sequencing depth and limit assay-specific biases. Overall study results and their limits: Sampling was restricted to blood, and TCR repertoires in tissues likely differ from the TCR repertoires found in blood. The genetic and exposure-history diversity represented was limited by the small number of donors. Based on pairwise subsampling, the degree of clonotype sharing among donors was expected to be affected by sequencing depth.

Healthy HIV-negative adults with no recently reported acute infections or vaccinations were included as donors. All donors were Caucasian adults living in Nashville, Tennessee, USA. For unsorted samples, 100 million or so PBMCs were counted, and genomic DNA was extracted using the QIAamp DNA Blood Mini kit. After blood collection by leukapheresis, PBMCs were isolated using Ficoll-Histopaque density gradient centrifugation and then cryopreserved in the vapor phase of liquid nitrogen. A remark on this clone: The target of this receptor is not known. No quality values exist for individual bases; no much larger clone is one base distant.

Using the deep immunoSEQ assay, multiplex PCR amplified TCR CDR3 regions from genomic DNA. For each cell subset, the extracted genomic DNA was distributed evenly across all wells of several immunoSEQ 96-well plates, and each plate served as one replicate. For unsorted PBMC, approximately 0.3 ug of genomic DNA, equivalent to around 30,000 T cell genomes, went into each replicate PCR. Genomic DNA from unsorted PBMC was sequenced over ten immunoSEQ deep assay plates. Purified libraries were quantified with a Qubit 3.0 fluorometer, sized on a Bioanalyzer 2100, and re-quantified with the KAPA Library Quantification kit. Every immunoSEQ 96-well plate was sequenced on a separate single-read 150-cycle Illumina NextSeq 550 flow cell. The authors' pipeline ran thus. Because only junctional sequences without quality scores were contained in the immunoSEQ output, filtering matching that applied to full-length reads could not be performed. Sequences were annotated with PyIR, a Python wrapper for IgBLAST v1.9, and V/J genes and CDR3 were assigned using IMGT germline references. Reads were filtered out if the reads had weak V/J assignments (E-value above 1e-6), no CDR3, stop codons, out-of-frame junctions, or ambiguous translated residues. V3J clonotypes were defined as sequences sharing the same inferred V gene, J gene, and CDR3 amino acid sequence. To compute the percentage overlap between repertoires, the number of shared unique clonotypes was divided by the size of the smaller repertoire. RTK rarefaction, the Chao1 estimator, and Recon v2.1 estimates of unobserved clonotypes were used to assess repertoire richness. TCRdb holds this immuneACCESS table with in-frame rearrangements only. Some clones are missing; in checked studies, unresolved V genes explain under half, and the rest has no known cause. The V and J calls and clone size come from that table; D and trimming were worked out from the DNA. The table for this sample lists fewer than 500,000 clones; roughly 79% of them were counted only once. 9.5% to 15% of the sample goes to the ten largest clones.

V drops 0 bases and J drops 2 bases, leaving 7 bases in between. Its CDR3 holds 14 amino acids, cysteine through phenylalanine. Of all the DNA, just the CDR3 is kept, 42 bases in frame from base 1. From the germline V gene (reference sequence), CDR1 is SGHKS and CDR2 is YYEKEE. Sample: PBMCs. In this chain, TRBV5-5 is recombined with TRBJ2-3; the D segment could be TRBD1, given 6 matching bases. This sequence was found in a woman in her forties in good health. Some clones in this sample may be carry-over from other donors' samples. The bases are TGTGCCAGCAGCTTGGACAGGGTCACAGATACGCAGTATTTT. This encodes CASSLDRVTDTQYF.